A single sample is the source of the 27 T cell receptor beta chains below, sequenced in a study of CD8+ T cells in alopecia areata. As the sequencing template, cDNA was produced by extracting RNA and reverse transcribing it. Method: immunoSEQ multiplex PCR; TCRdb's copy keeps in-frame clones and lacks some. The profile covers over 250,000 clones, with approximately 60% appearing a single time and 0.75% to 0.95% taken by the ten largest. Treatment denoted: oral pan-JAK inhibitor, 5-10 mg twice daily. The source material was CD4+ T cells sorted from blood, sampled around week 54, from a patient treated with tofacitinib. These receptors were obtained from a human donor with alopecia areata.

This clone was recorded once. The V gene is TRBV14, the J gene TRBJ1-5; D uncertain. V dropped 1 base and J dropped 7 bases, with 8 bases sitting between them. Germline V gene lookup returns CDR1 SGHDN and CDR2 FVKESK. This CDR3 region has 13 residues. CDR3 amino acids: CASSQVRGQPQHF. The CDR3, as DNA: TGTGCCAGCAGCCAAGTACGGGGACAGCCCCAGCATTTT.

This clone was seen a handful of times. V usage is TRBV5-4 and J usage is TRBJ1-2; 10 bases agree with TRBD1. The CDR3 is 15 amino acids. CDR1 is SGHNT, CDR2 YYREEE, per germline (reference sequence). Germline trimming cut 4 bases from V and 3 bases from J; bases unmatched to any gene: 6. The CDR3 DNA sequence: TGTGCCAGCAGCGTACGGACAGGGGGATACTATGGCTACACCTTC. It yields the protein CASSVRTGGYYGYTF. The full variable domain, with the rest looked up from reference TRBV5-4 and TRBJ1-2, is ETGVTQSPTHLIKTRGQQVTLRCSSQSGHNTVSWYQQALGQGPQFIFQYYREEENGRGNFPPRFSGLQFPNYSSELNVNALELDDSALYLCASSVRTGGYYGYTFGSGTRLTVV.

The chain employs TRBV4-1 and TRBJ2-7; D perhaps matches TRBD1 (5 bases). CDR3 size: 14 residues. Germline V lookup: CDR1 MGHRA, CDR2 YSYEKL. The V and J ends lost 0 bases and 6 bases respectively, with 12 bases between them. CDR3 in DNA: TGCGCCAGCAGCCAAGATGCTCTAGGGGCCGAGCAGTACTTC. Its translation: CASSQDALGAEQYF.

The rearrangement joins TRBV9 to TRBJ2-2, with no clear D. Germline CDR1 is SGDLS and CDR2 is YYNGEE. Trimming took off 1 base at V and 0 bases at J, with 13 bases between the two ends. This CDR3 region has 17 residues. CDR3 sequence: CASSVRGTPTNTGELFF. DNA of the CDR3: TGTGCCAGCAGCGTAAGAGGAACCCCCACGAACACCGGGGAGCTGTTTTTT.

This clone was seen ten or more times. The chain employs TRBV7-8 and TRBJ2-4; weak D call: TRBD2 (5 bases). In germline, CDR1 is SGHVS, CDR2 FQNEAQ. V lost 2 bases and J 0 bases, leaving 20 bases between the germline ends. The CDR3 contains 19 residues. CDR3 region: CASSLIPPGGLIAKNIQYF. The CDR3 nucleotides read TGTGCCAGCAGCTTAATCCCCCCAGGAGGCCTAATAGCCAAAAACATTCAGTACTTC.

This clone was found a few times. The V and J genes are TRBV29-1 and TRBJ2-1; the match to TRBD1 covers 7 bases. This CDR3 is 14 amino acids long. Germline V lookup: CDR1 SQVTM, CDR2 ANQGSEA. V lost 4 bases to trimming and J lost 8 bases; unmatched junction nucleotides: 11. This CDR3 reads CSVAVQGLEDEQFF. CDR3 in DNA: TGCAGCGTTGCGGTACAGGGGTTAGAGGATGAGCAGTTCTTC.

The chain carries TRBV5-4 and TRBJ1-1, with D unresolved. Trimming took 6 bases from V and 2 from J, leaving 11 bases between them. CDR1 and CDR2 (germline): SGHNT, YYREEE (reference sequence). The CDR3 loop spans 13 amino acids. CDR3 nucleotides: TGTGCCAGCACGGTGGGAGACAACACTGAAGCTTTCTTT. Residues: CASTVGDNTEAFF. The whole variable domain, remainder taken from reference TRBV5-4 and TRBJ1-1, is ETGVTQSPTHLIKTRGQQVTLRCSSQSGHNTVSWYQQALGQGPQFIFQYYREEENGRGNFPPRFSGLQFPNYSSELNVNALELDDSALYLCASTVGDNTEAFFGQGTRLTVV.

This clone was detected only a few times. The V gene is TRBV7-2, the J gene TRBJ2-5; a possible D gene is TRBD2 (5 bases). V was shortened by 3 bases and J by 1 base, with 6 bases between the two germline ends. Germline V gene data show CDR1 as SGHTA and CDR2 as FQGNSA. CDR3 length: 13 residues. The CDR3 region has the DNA TGTGCCAGCAGCTTCGCGGGCCAAGAGACCCAGTACTTC. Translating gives CASSFAGQETQYF.

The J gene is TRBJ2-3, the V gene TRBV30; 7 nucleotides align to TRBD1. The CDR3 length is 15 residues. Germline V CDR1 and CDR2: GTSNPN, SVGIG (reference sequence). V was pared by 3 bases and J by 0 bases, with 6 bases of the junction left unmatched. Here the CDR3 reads CAWSGTAVSTDTQYF. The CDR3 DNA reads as TGTGCCTGGAGCGGGACAGCCGTCAGCACAGATACGCAGTATTTT.

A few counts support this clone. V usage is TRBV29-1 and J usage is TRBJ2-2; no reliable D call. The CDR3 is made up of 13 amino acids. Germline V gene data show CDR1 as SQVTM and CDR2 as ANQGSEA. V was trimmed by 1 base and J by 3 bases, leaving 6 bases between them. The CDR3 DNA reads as TGCAGCGTTGAAGTGTGGGACACCGGGGAGCTGTTTTTT. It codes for CSVEVWDTGELFF.

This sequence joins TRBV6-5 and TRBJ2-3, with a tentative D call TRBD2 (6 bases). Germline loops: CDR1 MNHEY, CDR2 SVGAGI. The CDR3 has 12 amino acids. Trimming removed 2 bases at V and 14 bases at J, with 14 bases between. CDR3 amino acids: CASSYGRQEGYF. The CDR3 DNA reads TGTGCCAGCAGTTACGGGAGGCAGGAGGGGTATTTT.

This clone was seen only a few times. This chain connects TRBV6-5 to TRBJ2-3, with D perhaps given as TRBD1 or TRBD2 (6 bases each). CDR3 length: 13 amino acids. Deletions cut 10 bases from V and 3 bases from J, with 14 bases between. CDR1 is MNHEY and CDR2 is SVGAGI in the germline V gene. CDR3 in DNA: TGTGCCACTCGACTAGGGGGGACAGATACGCAGTATTTT. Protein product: CATRLGGTDTQYF.

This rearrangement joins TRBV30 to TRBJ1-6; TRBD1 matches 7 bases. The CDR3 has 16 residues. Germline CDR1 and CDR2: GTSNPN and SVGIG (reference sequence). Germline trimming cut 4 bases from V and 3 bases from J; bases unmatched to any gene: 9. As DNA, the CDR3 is TGTGCCTGGACGGATTTGACAGGGAACTATAATTCACCCCTCCACTTT. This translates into CAWTDLTGNYNSPLHF.

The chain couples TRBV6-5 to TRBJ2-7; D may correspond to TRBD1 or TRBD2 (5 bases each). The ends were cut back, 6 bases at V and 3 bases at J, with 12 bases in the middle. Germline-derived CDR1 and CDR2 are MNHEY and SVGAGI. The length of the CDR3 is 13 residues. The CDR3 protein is CASRDRDGYEQYF. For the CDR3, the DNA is TGTGCCAGCAGGGACCGGGACGGCTACGAGCAGTACTTC.

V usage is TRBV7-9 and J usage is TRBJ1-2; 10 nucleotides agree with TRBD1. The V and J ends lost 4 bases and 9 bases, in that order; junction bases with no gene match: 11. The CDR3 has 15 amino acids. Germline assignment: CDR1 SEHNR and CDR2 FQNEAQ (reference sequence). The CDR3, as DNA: TGTGCCAGCAGCTCCCCCGGACAGGGGGTTGTGAGCTACACCTTC. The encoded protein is CASSSPGQGVVSYTF.

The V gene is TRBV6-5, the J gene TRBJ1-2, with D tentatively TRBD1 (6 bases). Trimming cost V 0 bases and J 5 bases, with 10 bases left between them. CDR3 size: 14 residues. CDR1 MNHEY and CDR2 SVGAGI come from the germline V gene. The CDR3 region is CASSYSSQGYGYTF. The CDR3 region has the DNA TGTGCCAGCAGTTACTCTTCGCAGGGGTATGGCTACACCTTC.

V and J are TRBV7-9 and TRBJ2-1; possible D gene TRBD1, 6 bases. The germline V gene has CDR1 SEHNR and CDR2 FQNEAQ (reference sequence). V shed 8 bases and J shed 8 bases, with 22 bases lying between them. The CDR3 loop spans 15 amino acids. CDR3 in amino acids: CASGPTGILSDEQFF. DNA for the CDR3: TGTGCCAGCGGTCCTACAGGGATCCTCAGCGATGAGCAGTTCTTC.

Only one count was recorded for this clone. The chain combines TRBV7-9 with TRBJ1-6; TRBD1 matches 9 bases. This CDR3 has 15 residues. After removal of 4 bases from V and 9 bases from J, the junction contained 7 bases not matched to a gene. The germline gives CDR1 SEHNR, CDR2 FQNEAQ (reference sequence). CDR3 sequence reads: CASSSGGQGLSPLHF. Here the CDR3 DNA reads TGTGCCAGCAGCTCTGGGGGACAGGGACTTTCACCCCTCCACTTT. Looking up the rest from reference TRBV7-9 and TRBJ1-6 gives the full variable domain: DTGVSQNPRHKITKRGQNVTFRCDPISEHNRLYWYRQTLGQGPEFLTYFQNEAQLEKSRLLSDRFSAERPKGSFSTLEIQRTEQGDSAMYLCASSSGGQGLSPLHFGNGTRLTVT.

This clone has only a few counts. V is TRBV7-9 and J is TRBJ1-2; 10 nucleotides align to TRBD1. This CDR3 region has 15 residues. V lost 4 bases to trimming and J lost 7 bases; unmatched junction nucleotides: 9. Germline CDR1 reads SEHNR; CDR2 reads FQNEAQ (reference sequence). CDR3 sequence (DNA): TGTGCCAGCAGCTCCGGACAGGGGGGTGCCCCTGGCTACACCTTC. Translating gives CASSSGQGGAPGYTF.

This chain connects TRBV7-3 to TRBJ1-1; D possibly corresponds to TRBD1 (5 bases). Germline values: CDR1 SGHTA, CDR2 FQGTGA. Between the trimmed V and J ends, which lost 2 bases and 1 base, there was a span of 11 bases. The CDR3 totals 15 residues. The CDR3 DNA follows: TGTGCCAGCAGCTTAGGGGGGTCGAGGAACACTGAAGCTTTCTTT. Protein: CASSLGGSRNTEAFF. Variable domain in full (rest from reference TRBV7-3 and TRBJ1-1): GAGVSQTPSNKVTEKGKYVELRCDPISGHTALYWYRQSLGQGPEFLIYFQGTGAADDSGLPNDRFFAVRPEGSVSTLKIQRTERGDSAVYLCASSLGGSRNTEAFFGQGTRLTVV.

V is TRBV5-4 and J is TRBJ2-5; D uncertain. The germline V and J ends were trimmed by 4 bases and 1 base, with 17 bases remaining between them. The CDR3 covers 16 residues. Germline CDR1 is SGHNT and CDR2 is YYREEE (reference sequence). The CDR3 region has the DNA TGTGCCAGCAGCCCGACGGCCCTTTCCCCCCAAGAGACCCAGTACTTC. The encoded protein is CASSPTALSPQETQYF. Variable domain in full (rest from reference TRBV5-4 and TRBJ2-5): ETGVTQSPTHLIKTRGQQVTLRCSSQSGHNTVSWYQQALGQGPQFIFQYYREEENGRGNFPPRFSGLQFPNYSSELNVNALELDDSALYLCASSPTALSPQETQYFGPGTRLLVL.

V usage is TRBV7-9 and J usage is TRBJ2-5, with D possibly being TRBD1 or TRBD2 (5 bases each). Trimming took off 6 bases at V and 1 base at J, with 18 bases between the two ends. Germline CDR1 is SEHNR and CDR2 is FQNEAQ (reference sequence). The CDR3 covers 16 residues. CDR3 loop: CASRSSPRDGQETQYF. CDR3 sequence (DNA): TGTGCCAGCAGGTCCTCTCCCCGGGACGGCCAAGAGACCCAGTACTTC.

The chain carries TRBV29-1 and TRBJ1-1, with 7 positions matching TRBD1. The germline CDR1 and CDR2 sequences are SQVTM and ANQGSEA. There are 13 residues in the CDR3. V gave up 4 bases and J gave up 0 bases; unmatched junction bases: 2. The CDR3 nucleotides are TGCAGCGTTGTAGGGGGCGTGAACACTGAAGCTTTCTTT. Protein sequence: CSVVGGVNTEAFF.

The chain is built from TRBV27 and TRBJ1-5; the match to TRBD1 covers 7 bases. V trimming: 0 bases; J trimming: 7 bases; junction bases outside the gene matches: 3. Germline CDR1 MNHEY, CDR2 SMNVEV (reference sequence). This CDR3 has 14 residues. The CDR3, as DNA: TGTGCCAGCAGTTTATCAGGGGGCCACCAGCCCCAGCATTTT. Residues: CASSLSGGHQPQHF.

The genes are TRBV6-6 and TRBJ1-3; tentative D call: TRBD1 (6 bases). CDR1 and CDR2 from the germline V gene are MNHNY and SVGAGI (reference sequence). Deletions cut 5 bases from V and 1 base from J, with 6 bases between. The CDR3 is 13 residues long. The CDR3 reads CASSGTSGNTIYF. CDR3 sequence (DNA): TGTGCCAGCAGTGGGACATCTGGAAACACCATATATTTT.

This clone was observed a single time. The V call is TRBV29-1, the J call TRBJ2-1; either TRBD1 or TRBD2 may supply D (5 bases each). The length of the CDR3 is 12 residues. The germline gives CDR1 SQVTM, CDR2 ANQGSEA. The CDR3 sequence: CVTRAGSYEQFF. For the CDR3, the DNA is TGCGTCACCCGGGCAGGGAGCTATGAGCAGTTCTTC.

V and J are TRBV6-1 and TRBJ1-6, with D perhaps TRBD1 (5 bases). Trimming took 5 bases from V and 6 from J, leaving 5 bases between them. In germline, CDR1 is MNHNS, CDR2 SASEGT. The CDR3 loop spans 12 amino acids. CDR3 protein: CASSQGNSPLHF. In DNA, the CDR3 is TGTGCCAGCAGTCAGGGTAATTCACCCCTCCACTTT.